Listed below are T cell receptor beta chains from one sample, sequenced in a study of CD8 T cells in ankylosing spondylitis. TCRdb ran MiXCR on the 5' RACE reads and lists one entry per CDR3 protein. The sample carries about 440,000 distinct CDR3 sequences, over 15% recorded once. The sample taken for sequencing was blood, either unsorted or a sorted T cell fraction (not recorded which). The receptor source for this set is a male donor with ankylosing spondylitis. The CDR3 runs from the conserved cysteine through the conserved F or W. The order of the fields is clone size, J gene, V gene, D gene, CDR3 protein, CDR3 DNA. A D gene is named only where the DNA matches it firmly. Not all rows give a size; the values are once, few, many and, for expanded clones, a class.

NA	TRBJ1-3	TRBV27	NA	CASSPQGLGQLYF	TGTGCCAGCAGTCCCCAGGGTCTCGGACAATTATATTTT
few	TRBJ2-2	TRBV11-2	NA	CASSLTRGTGELFF	TGTGCCAGCAGCTTAACCCGGGGCACCGGGGAGCTGTTTTTT
NA	TRBJ1-1	TRBV4-1	NA	CASSQDRGQGVVAFF	TGCGCCAGCAGCCAAGATCGGGGCCAGGGTGTAGTAGCTTTCTTT
NA	TRBJ2-5	TRBV6-1	NA	CASSADRGETQYF	TGTGCCAGCAGCGCGGACAGAGGAGAGACCCAGTACTTC
few	TRBJ2-1	TRBV20-1	TRBD2	CSAEGLNWANNEQFF	TGCAGTGCTGAGGGACTAAATTGGGCAAACAATGAGCAGTTCTTC
many	TRBJ2-1	TRBV20-1	NA	CSARVRDDALNEQFF	TGCAGTGCTAGAGTACGGGACGATGCCCTTAATGAGCAGTTCTTC
NA	TRBJ2-6	TRBV6-5	NA	CASSYKDSGANVLTF	TGTGCCAGCAGTTACAAGGACTCTGGGGCCAACGTCCTGACTTTC
NA	TRBJ1-1	TRBV29-1	NA	CSVERGAGSYSEAFF	TGCAGCGTCGAAAGGGGGGCAGGGTCGTACTCTGAAGCTTTCTTT
NA	TRBJ2-2	TRBV28	TRBD2	CASSLHSSGNTGELFF	TGTGCCAGCAGTTTACACTCTAGCGGGAACACCGGGGAGCTGTTTTTT
NA	TRBJ1-6	TRBV7-2	NA	CASSLAVTYNSPLHF	TGTGCCAGCAGCTTAGCGGTTACCTATAATTCACCCCTCCACTTT
few	TRBJ1-2	TRBV7-8	TRBD1	CASTLKDAGQGPYGYTF	TGTGCCAGCACCTTAAAGGATGCGGGACAGGGGCCGTATGGCTACACCTTC
many	TRBJ1-2	TRBV28	NA	CASSSMGGANYGYTF	TGTGCCAGCAGTTCGATGGGGGGGGCGAACTATGGCTACACCTTC
few	TRBJ1-3	TRBV5-1	NA	CASSSDNSGNTIYF	TGCGCCAGCAGCTCCGACAACTCTGGAAACACCATATATTTT
few	TRBJ2-2	TRBV7-2	NA	CASSFVGENTGELFF	TGTGCCAGCAGCTTCGTAGGGGAGAACACCGGGGAGCTGTTTTTT
NA	TRBJ1-5	TRBV6-1	NA	CASSRRENQPQHF	TGTGCCAGCAGTCGACGGGAAAATCAGCCCCAGCATTTT